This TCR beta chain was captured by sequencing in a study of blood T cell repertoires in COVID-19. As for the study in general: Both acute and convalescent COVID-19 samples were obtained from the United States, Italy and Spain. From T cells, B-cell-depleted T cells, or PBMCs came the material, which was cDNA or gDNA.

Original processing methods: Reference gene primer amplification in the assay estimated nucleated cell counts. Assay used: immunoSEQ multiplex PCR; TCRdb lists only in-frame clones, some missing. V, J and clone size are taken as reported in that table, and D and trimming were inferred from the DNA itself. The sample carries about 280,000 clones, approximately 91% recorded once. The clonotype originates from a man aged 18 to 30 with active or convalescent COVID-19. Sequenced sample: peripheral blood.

CDR3 region: CASSPQGHDTEAFF. The DNA for the CDR3 is TGTGCCAGCAGCCCACAGGGTCACGACACTGAAGCTTTCTTT. The chain recombines TRBV13 with TRBJ1-1; D may be TRBD1 (6 bases). CDR1 and CDR2 from the germline V gene are PRHDT and FYEKMQ (reference sequence). The CDR3 sequence is 14 residues long. V was clipped by 5 bases and J by 3 bases, with 13 bases between them.